This T cell receptor (beta chain) was retrieved from a study of blood T cells in healthy people across ages. Note on this clonotype: Its target is not known.

Study results and limitations: While age rose, TCR beta diversity per million T cells dropped in a roughly linear way.

Combining a sample-barcoded 5' primer with a J-beta primer mix, a second PCR ran for roughly 7 to 11 cycles. TCRdb ran MiXCR on the 5' RACE reads and lists one entry per CDR3 protein. The data show just over 1 million distinct CDR3 sequences, roughly 45% seen once. Sample donors were healthy Caucasian individuals that came from Russia, aged about 6 to 95. The CDR3 sequence is 17 residues long. The germline V gene encodes CDR1 LGHDT and CDR2 YNNKEL (reference sequence). Trimming took 0 bases from V and 5 from J; bases not matched to a gene: 7. The gene calls are TRBV3-1 and TRBJ2-3; 11 bases agree with TRBD2. The sequenced sample consisted of blood. This receptor was obtained from a woman between 55 and 75 years old in good health. The CDR3, as DNA: TGTGCCAGCAGCCAAGATATCGGACTAGCGGGCGGAGATACGCAGTATTTT. Translating it yields CASSQDIGLAGGDTQYF.